This TCR beta chain was identified during a study of blood T cells in healthy people across ages. A second roughly 6 to 12 cycle PCR used barcoded and J-beta primers. A template-switch adaptor with 12 random nucleotides tagged each cDNA molecule. TCRdb used MiXCR to reprocess the 5' RACE reads, holding one entry per CDR3 protein. The table shows around 320,000 distinct CDR3 sequences, with 25% to 30% occurring only once. V was trimmed by 0 bases and J by 3 bases, leaving 10 bases between them. Germline values: CDR1 SGHDT, CDR2 YYEEEE. The length of the CDR3 is 14 residues. For this clonotype: The antigen remains undetermined.

Study-wide points: Both naive CD4+ cell counts and diversity were greater in long-lived donors than in aged donors. Measured against age, TCR beta diversity per million T cells decreased in a roughly linear manner.

The sample providers were healthy Caucasian people from Russia, aged roughly 6 to 95. The chain employs TRBV5-6 and TRBJ2-7, with D possibly being TRBD1 (6 bases). Sample: blood. This TCR derives from a woman in her 70s in good health. This CDR3 is CASSLGDTYYEQYF. Written as DNA, the CDR3 is TGTGCCAGCAGCTTGGGGGACACCTACTACGAGCAGTACTTC.